These T cell receptor beta chains were read from a single sample in a study of coeliac disease. The assay was immunoSEQ multiplex PCR, and TCRdb's table has in-frame clones only and misses some. The table shows about 4,900 clones, with roughly three quarters occurring only once. Sequencing was done on a sample of lymphocytes from the gut lamina propria. The receptors were gathered from a woman aged 40 to 50. Each CDR3 is given with its conserved first and last residue. Fields, in order: clone size, V gene, J gene, CDR3 length, D gene, CDR3 DNA, CDR3 protein. The D gene is left open where the match is weak. Clone size, where shown, is once, few, many, or a class for clones that have expanded.

.	TRBV5-1	TRBJ2-2	14	.	TGCGCCAGCAGCGAGTTTTCGAACACCGGGGAGCTGTTTTTT	CASSEFSNTGELFF
.	TRBV6-5	TRBJ2-1	11	.	TGTGCCAGCAGTTACTCCAGGGAGCAGTTCTTC	CASSYSREQFF
once	TRBV5-1	TRBJ1-3	15	.	TGCGCCAGCAGCTCTACAGGGATGTCGGGAAACACCATATATTTT	CASSSTGMSGNTIYF
.	TRBV5-1	TRBJ2-2	17	TRBD2	TGCGCCAGCAGCTTGGATCCCAGCGGGAGTGACACCGGGGAGCTGTTTTTT	CASSLDPSGSDTGELFF
.	TRBV11-2	TRBJ2-1	13	.	TGTGCCAGCAGCTTAGGGGGCGACGATGAGCAGTTCTTC	CASSLGGDDEQFF
.	TRBV28	TRBJ2-1	16	.	TGTGCCAGCAGTTCCCCTGGAGCAGAGGAGAGGAATGAGCAGTTCTTC	CASSSPGAEERNEQFF
.	TRBV18	TRBJ1-1	14	.	TGTGCCAGCTCACCACCGTACCCCCGGGCTGAAGCTTTCTTT	CASSPPYPRAEAFF
.	TRBV29-1	TRBJ2-5	15	TRBD1	TGCAGCGTTGAAGGGGCAGGGGGTTGGGGAGAGACCCAGTACTTC	CSVEGAGGWGETQYF
.	TRBV5-3	TRBJ2-1	17	.	TGTGCCAGAAGCTCGATCGCTAGTGCAAGCTCCTACAATGAGCAGTTCTTC	CARSSIASASSYNEQFF
once	TRBV20-1	TRBJ1-4	11	.	TGCAGTGCTCCGCGACAGGAAAAACTGTTTTTT	CSAPRQEKLFF
once	TRBV4-1	TRBJ2-1	16	TRBD2	TGCGCCAGCAGCCAAGGCCCTAGTAGCGGGAGGAATGAGCAGTTCTTC	CASSQGPSSGRNEQFF
.	TRBV15	TRBJ2-5	14	TRBD2	TGTGCCACCCAGGCGGGGAGGGCGGTGGAGACCCAGTACTTC	CATQAGRAVETQYF
once	TRBV4-3	TRBJ2-1	17	TRBD2	TGCGCCAGCAGCCAAGTGTCTACGGGAGGGCCAGGGAATGAGCAGTTCTTC	CASSQVSTGGPGNEQFF
.	TRBV5-6	TRBJ2-5	14	.	TGTGCCAGCAGCATGGCGTTGTACCAAGAGACCCAGTACTTC	CASSMALYQETQYF
.	TRBV19	TRBJ2-7	12	TRBD2	TGTGCCAGCTGGGACTACCAGGGCGAGCAGTACTTC	CASWDYQGEQYF
.	TRBV28	TRBJ2-1	15	TRBD2	TGTGCCAGCAGGGTAGCGGGAATATCCTACAATGAGCAGTTCTTC	CASRVAGISYNEQFF
.	TRBV4-3	TRBJ2-3	17	TRBD1	TGCGCCAGCAGCCAGGGGAGGACAGGGGGCGGCACAGATACGCAGTATTTT	CASSQGRTGGGTDTQYF
once	TRBV7-8	TRBJ2-3	13	.	TGTGCCAGCAGCTCCCCTATCACGGGGGCGCAGTATTTT	CASSSPITGAQYF
once	TRBV7-9	TRBJ1-2	13	TRBD1	TGTGCCAGCAGCTCCGACAGGGTCTATGGCTACACCTTC	CASSSDRVYGYTF
.	TRBV10-3	TRBJ1-4	14	.	TGTGCCATCAGTGAGTCGGGCCCTAATGAAAAACTGTTTTTT	CAISESGPNEKLFF
.	TRBV2	TRBJ1-5	12	TRBD1	TGTGCCAGCGGGACAGGGAACCAGCCCCAGCATTTT	CASGTGNQPQHF
.	TRBV19	TRBJ1-1	14	TRBD1	TGTGCCAGTAGTTACAGGGGCATGAACACTGAAGCTTTCTTT	CASSYRGMNTEAFF
once	TRBV6-6	TRBJ1-2	16	TRBD1	TGTGCCAGCAGTCCCCTTGACAGGGCCCTTAACTATGGCTACACCTTC	CASSPLDRALNYGYTF
.	TRBV2	TRBJ1-5	15	TRBD1	TGTGCCAGCAGTGAAGGGGACAGCTCCAATCAGCCCCAGCATTTT	CASSEGDSSNQPQHF
.	TRBV7-2	TRBJ2-7	14	.	TGTGCCAGCAGCACACGAATCGGACAGTACGAGCAGTACTTC	CASSTRIGQYEQYF
.	TRBV7-2	TRBJ2-5	19	TRBD2	TGTGCCAGCAGCCCGACACGACTAGCGGGAGGGCCAGGCCAAGAGACCCAGTACTTC	CASSPTRLAGGPGQETQYF
.	TRBV6-5	TRBJ1-3	15	.	TGTGCCAGCGGTTCCCCGCAAACTTCTGGAAACACCATATATTTT	CASGSPQTSGNTIYF
.	TRBV27	TRBJ2-7	20	.	TGTGCCAGCAGTTTGGCCTTACGGAACAACCACCGGGAACCCTCCTACGAGCAGTACTTC	CASSLALRNNHREPSYEQYF